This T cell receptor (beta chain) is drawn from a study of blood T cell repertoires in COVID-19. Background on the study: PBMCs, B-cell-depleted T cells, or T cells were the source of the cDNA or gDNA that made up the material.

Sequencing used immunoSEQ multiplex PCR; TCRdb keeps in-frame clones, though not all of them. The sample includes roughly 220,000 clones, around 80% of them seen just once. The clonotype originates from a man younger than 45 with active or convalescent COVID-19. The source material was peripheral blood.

In DNA, the CDR3 is TGTGCCAGCAGCCCGCGGGACAGGGAACCGTACTCGAGGAATTCACCCCTCCACTTT. Its protein product is CASSPRDREPYSRNSPLHF. The J gene is TRBJ1-6, the V gene TRBV9, with 9 bases fitting TRBD1. Trimming cost V 4 bases and J 7 bases; bases outside gene matches: 18. The germline CDR1 and CDR2 sequences are SGDLS and YYNGEE. The CDR3 length is 19 residues.